This T cell receptor beta chain was identified during a study of blood T cell repertoires in COVID-19. Methods used by the authors: It was from reference gene primer amplification that nucleated cell counts were estimated. Generated by immunoSEQ multiplex PCR, the TCRdb table keeps only in-frame clones and is missing some. V and J calls and clone size are as listed in that table; D and trimming were resolved from the DNA. The sample lists approximately 450,000 clones, 70% to 90% occurring once. Cohorts were determined from participant-reported clinical history. This sequence was found in a woman between 18 and 29 years old with acute COVID-19. The sample consisted of PBMCs or T cells enriched from blood (not recorded which).

CDR3 DNA: TGTGCCAGCAGCTTAAGTGCGGGGGCCAGTGGCTACACCTTC. Its translation: CASSLSAGASGYTF. V and J are TRBV7-9 and TRBJ1-2; a weak D match, TRBD1 (6 bases). V lost 2 bases to trimming and J lost 7 bases, with 14 bases between them. This CDR3 has 14 amino acids. The V gene's germline CDR1 is SEHNR and CDR2 FQNEAQ (reference sequence).